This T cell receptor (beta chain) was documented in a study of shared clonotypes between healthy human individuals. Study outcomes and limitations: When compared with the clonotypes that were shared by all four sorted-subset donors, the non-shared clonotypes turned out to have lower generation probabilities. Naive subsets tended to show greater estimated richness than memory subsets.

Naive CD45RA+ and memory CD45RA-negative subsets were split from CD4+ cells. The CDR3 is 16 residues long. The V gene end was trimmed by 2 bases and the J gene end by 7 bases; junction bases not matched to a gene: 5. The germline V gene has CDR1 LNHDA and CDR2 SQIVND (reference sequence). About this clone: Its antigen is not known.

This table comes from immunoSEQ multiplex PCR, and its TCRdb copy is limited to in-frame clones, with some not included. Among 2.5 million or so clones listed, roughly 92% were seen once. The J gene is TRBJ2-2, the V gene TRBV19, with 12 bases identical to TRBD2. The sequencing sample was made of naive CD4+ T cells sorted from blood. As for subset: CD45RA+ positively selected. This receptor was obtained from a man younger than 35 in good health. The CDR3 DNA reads TGTGCCAGTAGTATATCTAGCGGGAGGGTCGGCGGGGAGCTGTTTTTT. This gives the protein CASSISSGRVGGELFF.